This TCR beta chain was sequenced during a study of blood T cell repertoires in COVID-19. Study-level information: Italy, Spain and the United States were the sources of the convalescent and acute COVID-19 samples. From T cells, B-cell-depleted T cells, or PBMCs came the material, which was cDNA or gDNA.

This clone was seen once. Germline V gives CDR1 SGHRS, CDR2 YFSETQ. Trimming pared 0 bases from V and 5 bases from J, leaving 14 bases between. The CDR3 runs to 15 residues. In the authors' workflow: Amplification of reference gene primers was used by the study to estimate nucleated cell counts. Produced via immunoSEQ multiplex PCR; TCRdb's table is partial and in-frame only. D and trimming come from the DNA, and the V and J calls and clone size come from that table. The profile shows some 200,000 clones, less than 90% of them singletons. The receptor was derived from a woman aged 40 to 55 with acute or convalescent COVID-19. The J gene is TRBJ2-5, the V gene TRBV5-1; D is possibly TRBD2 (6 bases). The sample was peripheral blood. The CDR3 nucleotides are TGCGCCAGCAGCTTGGGACTAGTAAAGGATGAGACCCAGTACTTC. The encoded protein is CASSLGLVKDETQYF.